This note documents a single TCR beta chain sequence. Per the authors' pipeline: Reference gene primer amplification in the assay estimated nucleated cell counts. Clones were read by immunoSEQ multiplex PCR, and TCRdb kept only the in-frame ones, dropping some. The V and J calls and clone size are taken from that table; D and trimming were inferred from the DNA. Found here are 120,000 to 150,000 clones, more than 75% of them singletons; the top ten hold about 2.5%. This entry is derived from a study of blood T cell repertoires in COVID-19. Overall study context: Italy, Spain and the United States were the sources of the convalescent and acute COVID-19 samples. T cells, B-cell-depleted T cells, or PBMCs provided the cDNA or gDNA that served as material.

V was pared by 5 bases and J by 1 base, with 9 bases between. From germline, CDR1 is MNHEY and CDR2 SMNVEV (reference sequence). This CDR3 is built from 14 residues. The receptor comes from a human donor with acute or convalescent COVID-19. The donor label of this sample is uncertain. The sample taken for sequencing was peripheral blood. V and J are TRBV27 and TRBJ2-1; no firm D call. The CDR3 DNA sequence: TGTGCCAGCAGTGTTATAGTTTCCTACAATGAGCAGTTCTTC. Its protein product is CASSVIVSYNEQFF.